The 24 T cell receptor beta chains in this list originate from one sample, sequenced in a study of untreated major depressive disorder (dated by TCRdb to the late 2010s). Libraries were made using the immunoSEQ multiplex PCR assay. TCRdb took this table from immuneACCESS and kept in-frame rearrangements with V and J called. Such tables lack part of the clones; where checked against another copy, unresolved V genes explain under half of the gap, and the rest is unexplained. The sample table shows 15,000 to 20,000 clones, and over 65% are seen once. Approximately 0.82% of the sample belongs to the ten largest clones. The sample comprised CD4+ T cells from PBMCs. These receptors came from a woman aged 25-40 years in good health.

The table lists this clone with a count of one. The V gene is TRBV29-1, the J gene TRBJ2-5, with 8 positions matching TRBD2. The CDR3 runs 16 residues. J was trimmed by 5 bases and V by 8 bases; bases with no gene match: 19. Germline lookup yields CDR1 SQVTM and CDR2 ANQGSEA. The chain's CDR3 is CSSGPNPLAGTETQYF. Written as DNA, the CDR3 is TGCAGCTCGGGTCCCAATCCGTTAGCGGGAACGGAGACCCAGTACTTC.

This sequence joins TRBV4-1 and TRBJ1-1; D possibly corresponds to TRBD1 (6 bases). V gave up 0 bases and J gave up 3 bases, with 20 bases separating them. This CDR3 region has 18 residues. Germline V gene data show CDR1 as MGHRA and CDR2 as YSYEKL. The CDR3 nucleotides are TGCGCCAGCAGCCAAGAAGGGGGGCGAAGGTTTGGGGACACTGAAGCTTTCTTT. It codes for CASSQEGGRRFGDTEAFF.

This chain links TRBV7-8 with TRBJ1-2, with 7 bases that match TRBD1. The CDR3 runs to 16 residues. V trimming: 1 base; J trimming: 4 bases; junction bases outside the gene matches: 9. Germline assignment: CDR1 SGHVS and CDR2 FQNEAQ. CDR3 amino acids: CASSLDVSGGGYGYTF. Written as DNA, the CDR3 is TGTGCCAGCAGCTTAGATGTCTCAGGGGGTGGCTATGGCTACACCTTC.

The chain links TRBV7-3 to TRBJ2-5, with D uncertain. The V gene's germline CDR1 is SGHTA and CDR2 FQGTGA. V lost 3 bases, J lost 1 base, and 9 bases lay in between. CDR3 length: 14 amino acids. DNA of the CDR3: TGTGCCAGCAGCTTGGGCGGCACCCAAGAGACCCAGTACTTC. Translating gives CASSLGGTQETQYF.

The V call is TRBV28, the J call TRBJ2-7, with 9 positions matching TRBD2. The V gene's germline CDR1 is MDHEN and CDR2 SYDVKM. The CDR3 has 15 residues. Germline trimming cut 2 bases from V and 9 bases from J; bases unmatched to any gene: 11. CDR3: CASSLTTLAGIGQYF. CDR3 DNA sequence: TGTGCCAGCAGTTTAACAACCCTAGCGGGAATAGGGCAGTACTTC.

The J gene is TRBJ1-2, the V gene TRBV5-8, with TRBD1 matching over 7 bases. J gave up 8 bases and V 2 bases, and 6 bases lay outside the gene matches. CDR3 length: 13 amino acids. Germline V gene data show CDR1 as SGHTS and CDR2 as YDEGEE. The CDR3 reads CASSFNRGSGYTF. DNA for the CDR3: TGTGCCAGCAGCTTTAACAGGGGTAGCGGCTACACCTTC. The full variable domain, completed using reference TRBV5-8 and TRBJ1-2, is EAGVTQSPTHLIKTRGQQATLRCSPISGHTSVYWYQQALGLGLQFLLWYDEGEERNRGNFPPRFSGRQFPNYSSELNVNALELEDSALYLCASSFNRGSGYTFGSGTRLTVV.

J is TRBJ2-3 and V is TRBV2, with a weak D call TRBD2 (7 bases). Deletions cut 7 bases from V and 2 bases from J, with 16 bases between. Germline CDR1 reads SNHLY; CDR2 reads FYNNEI. The CDR3 has 15 amino acids. Here the CDR3 reads CASNPSAGATDTQYF. DNA of the CDR3: TGTGCCAGCAACCCCTCTGCGGGGGCCACAGATACGCAGTATTTT.

The chain couples TRBV19 to TRBJ1-2; 9 bases line up with TRBD1. The CDR3 runs 15 residues. Looked up from germline, CDR1 is LNHDA and CDR2 is SQIVND (reference sequence). V lost 4 bases and J lost 5; bases outside the gene matches: 8. CDR3 region: CASSRRGQGGYGYTF. Written as DNA, the CDR3 is TGTGCCAGTAGTAGGCGGGGACAGGGCGGTTATGGCTACACCTTC.

This chain joins TRBV10-1 and TRBJ2-3; 9 positions match TRBD2. This CDR3 is 16 amino acids long. V was clipped by 2 bases and J by 0 bases; unmatched bases: 3. The V gene's germline CDR1 is WNHNN and CDR2 SYGVQD (reference sequence). The DNA of the CDR3 is TGCGCCAGCAGTGAGCCTCTAGCGGGGAGCACAGATACGCAGTATTTT. Translated, it gives CASSEPLAGSTDTQYF.

This rearrangement joins TRBV7-2 to TRBJ2-7; TRBD2 is a possible D gene (6 bases). The CDR3 sequence is 15 residues long. The germline V gene has CDR1 SGHTA and CDR2 FQGNSA. V dropped 1 base and J dropped 7 bases, with 17 bases sitting between them. DNA for the CDR3: TGTGCCAGCAGCTTAGGTCTGGCGGGGTCTAGGGAGCAGTACTTC. This translates into CASSLGLAGSREQYF. The variable domain in full, with the rest retrieved from reference TRBV7-2 and TRBJ2-7, is GAGVSQSPSNKVTEKGKDVELRCDPISGHTALYWYRQSLGQGLEFLIYFQGNSAPDKSGLPSDRFSAERTGGSVSTLTIQRTQQEDSAVYLCASSLGLAGSREQYFGPGTRLTVT.

This chain links TRBV27 with TRBJ2-1; TRBD2 aligns across 12 bases. The CDR3 loop spans 18 amino acids. The trim removed 5 bases at V and 7 bases at J, leaving 15 bases unmatched. Per the germline V gene, CDR1 is MNHEY and CDR2 is SMNVEV (reference sequence). The chain's CDR3 is CASSARGPGLAGLNEQFF. For the CDR3, the DNA is TGTGCCAGCAGTGCTCGAGGCCCAGGACTAGCGGGGCTAAATGAGCAGTTCTTC.

CDR3 DNA: TGTGCCAGCAGCTTGGGCTCCCTCACAGATACGCAGTATTTT. Its translation: CASSLGSLTDTQYF. This chain joins TRBV5-6 and TRBJ2-3; D gene ambiguous. Germline values: CDR1 SGHDT, CDR2 YYEEEE. V was cut by 0 bases and J by 2 bases, with 7 bases left in between. This CDR3 contains 14 residues.

V usage is TRBV30 and J usage is TRBJ2-7; TRBD1 aligns across 9 bases. In germline, CDR1 is GTSNPN, CDR2 SVGIG (reference sequence). CDR3 length: 13 residues. Trimming cost V 1 base and J 7 bases; bases outside gene matches: 5. CDR3 amino acids: CAWSDRGRKEQYF. CDR3 sequence (DNA): TGTGCCTGGAGTGACAGGGGGCGGAAAGAGCAGTACTTC.

This clone was counted once. The rearrangement joins TRBV11-2 to TRBJ2-2; TRBD2 matches at 12 bases. V lost 2 bases and J lost 5; bases outside the gene matches: 3. In germline, CDR1 is SGHAT, CDR2 FQNNGV. CDR3 length equals 16 residues. For the CDR3, the DNA is TGTGCCAGCAGCTTAATGACTAGCGGGAGTACCGGGGAGCTGTTTTTT. Its protein is CASSLMTSGSTGELFF.

V usage is TRBV5-1 and J usage is TRBJ2-1; D remains unclear. The length of the CDR3 is 14 residues. CDR1 and CDR2 from the germline V gene are SGHRS and YFSETQ. Trimming stripped 4 bases from V and 5 bases from J, with 13 bases between. CDR3: CASSPGQANNEQFF. CDR3 in DNA: TGCGCCAGCAGCCCGGGCCAGGCAAACAATGAGCAGTTCTTC.

This rearrangement joins TRBV27 to TRBJ2-7, with 7 positions matching TRBD2. The CDR3 is 16 amino acids. Germline lookup yields CDR1 MNHEY and CDR2 SMNVEV (reference sequence). V lost 5 bases and J lost 0; bases outside the gene matches: 10. The CDR3 region is CASSPGRGGSSYEQYF. The CDR3 bases are TGTGCCAGCAGTCCCGGAAGGGGCGGGAGCTCCTACGAGCAGTACTTC.

Turning to this clone: Different DNA sequences within this sample yield the same CDR3. V usage is TRBV7-6 and J usage is TRBJ2-2; D is perhaps TRBD2 (5 bases). V was pared by 2 bases and J by 1 base, with 5 bases between. From germline, CDR1 is SGHVS and CDR2 FNYEAQ. The CDR3 runs to 14 residues. The CDR3 loop reads CASSLTRNTGELFF. CDR3 nucleotide sequence: TGTGCCAGCAGCTTAACTAGGAACACCGGGGAGCTGTTTTTT.

The rearrangement joins TRBV18 to TRBJ2-7; 9 bases agree with TRBD1. CDR1 is KGHSH, CDR2 LQKENI, per germline. After removal of 2 bases from V and 0 bases from J, the junction contained 11 bases not matched to a gene. The CDR3 is 18 residues long. In nucleotides, the CDR3 is TGTGCCAGCTCACCAAGGAACCCTGTGGGACAGGGCTCCTACGAGCAGTACTTC. Translating it yields CASSPRNPVGQGSYEQYF.

The rearrangement joins TRBV7-2 to TRBJ2-5, with TRBD2 matching over 8 bases. The CDR3 sequence is 14 residues long. Germline CDR1 and CDR2: SGHTA and FQGNSA. Unmatched junction bases numbered 4, after V lost 5 bases and J lost 2 bases. This chain's CDR3 is CASSLSGTQETQYF. The CDR3 DNA reads as TGTGCCAGCAGCCTTAGCGGGACACAAGAGACCCAGTACTTC.

The chain recombines TRBV5-1 with TRBJ1-3; D unresolved. The CDR3 has 13 amino acids. The V gene lost 5 bases and the J gene lost 4 bases, with 10 bases spanning the gap. The V gene's germline CDR1 is SGHRS and CDR2 YFSETQ. The CDR3 nucleotides read TGCGCCAGCAGGGAAAGTTCCGGAAACACCATATATTTT. It is translated as CASRESSGNTIYF.

The chain links TRBV27 to TRBJ2-2, with D possibly TRBD1 on 6 matching bases. Trimming left V 1 base short and J 6 bases short, with 12 bases between. The CDR3 contains 15 residues. The V gene's germline CDR1 is MNHEY and CDR2 SMNVEV (reference sequence). The CDR3 protein is CASSLWQGMAGELFF. CDR3 bases: TGTGCCAGCAGTTTATGGCAGGGGATGGCCGGGGAGCTGTTTTTT.

The V and J genes are TRBV4-1 and TRBJ1-2; 10 bases are a match to TRBD1. Per the germline V gene, CDR1 is MGHRA and CDR2 is YSYEKL. V lost 4 bases and J lost 4; bases outside the gene matches: 6. The length of the CDR3 is 15 residues. CDR3 in DNA: TGCGCCAGCAGCCCTCGACAGGGGGCGTCCTATGGCTACACCTTC. Encoded protein: CASSPRQGASYGYTF.

The chain combines TRBV5-1 with TRBJ2-3, with 7 bases fitting TRBD1. V gave up 4 bases and J gave up 2 bases; unmatched junction bases: 7. The CDR3 loop spans 15 amino acids. The germline gives CDR1 SGHRS, CDR2 YFSETQ. DNA of the CDR3: TGCGCCAGCAGCCCGGCGACAGGGCCCACAGATACGCAGTATTTT. Its translation: CASSPATGPTDTQYF. The full variable domain, rest sourced from reference TRBV5-1 and TRBJ2-3, is KAGVTQTPRYLIKTRGQQVTLSCSPISGHRSVSWYQQTPGQGLQFLFEYFSETQRNKGNFPGRFSGRQFSNSRSEMNVSTLELGDSALYLCASSPATGPTDTQYFGPGTRLTVL.

This chain connects TRBV5-1 to TRBJ1-5, with D possibly matching TRBD1 (6 bases). Trimming pared 0 bases from V and 6 bases from J, leaving 13 bases between. CDR1 and CDR2 (germline): SGHRS, YFSETQ. The CDR3 loop spans 15 amino acids. Here the CDR3 reads CASSLDGQTGQPQHF. CDR3 nucleotide sequence: TGCGCCAGCAGCTTGGATGGACAGACTGGTCAGCCCCAGCATTTT.